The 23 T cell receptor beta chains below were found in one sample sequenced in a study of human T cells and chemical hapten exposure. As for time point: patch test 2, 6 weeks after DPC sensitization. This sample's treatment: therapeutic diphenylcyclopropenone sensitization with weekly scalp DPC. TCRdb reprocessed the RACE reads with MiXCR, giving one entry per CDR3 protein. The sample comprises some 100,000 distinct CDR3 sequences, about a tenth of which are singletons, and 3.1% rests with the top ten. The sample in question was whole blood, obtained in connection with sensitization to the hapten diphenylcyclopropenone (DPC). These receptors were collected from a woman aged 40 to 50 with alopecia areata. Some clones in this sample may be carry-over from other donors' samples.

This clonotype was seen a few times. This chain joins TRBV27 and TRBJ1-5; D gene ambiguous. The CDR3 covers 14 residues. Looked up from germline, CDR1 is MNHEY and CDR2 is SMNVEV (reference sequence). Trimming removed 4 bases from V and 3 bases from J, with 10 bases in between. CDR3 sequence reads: CASSSLDNNQPQHF. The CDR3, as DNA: TGTGCCAGCAGTTCCCTAGACAACAATCAGCCCCAGCATTTT.

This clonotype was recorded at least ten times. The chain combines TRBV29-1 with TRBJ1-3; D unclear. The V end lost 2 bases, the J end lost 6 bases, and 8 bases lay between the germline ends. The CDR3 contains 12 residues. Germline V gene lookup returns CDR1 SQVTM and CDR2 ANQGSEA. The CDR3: CSVEMGANTIYF. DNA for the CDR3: TGCAGCGTTGAAATGGGTGCAAACACCATATATTTT.

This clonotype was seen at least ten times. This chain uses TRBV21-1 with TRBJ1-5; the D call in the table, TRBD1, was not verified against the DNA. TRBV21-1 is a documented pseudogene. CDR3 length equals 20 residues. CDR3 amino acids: CASSTPNMGQGARSNQPQHF. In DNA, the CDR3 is TGTGCCAGCAGCACCCCGAATATGGGACAGGGGGCCCGAAGCAATCAGCCCCAGCATTTT.

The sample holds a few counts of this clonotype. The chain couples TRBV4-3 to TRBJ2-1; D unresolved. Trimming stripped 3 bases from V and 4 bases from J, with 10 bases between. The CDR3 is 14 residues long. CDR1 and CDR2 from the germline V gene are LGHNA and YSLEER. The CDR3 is CASSQHPLYNEQFF. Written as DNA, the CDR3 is TGCGCCAGCAGCCAGCACCCCCTGTACAATGAGCAGTTCTTC.

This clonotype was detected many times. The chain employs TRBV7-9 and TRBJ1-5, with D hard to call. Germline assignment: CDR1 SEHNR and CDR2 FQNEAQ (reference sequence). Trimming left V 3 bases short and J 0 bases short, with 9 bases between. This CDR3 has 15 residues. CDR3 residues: CASSLAEYSNQPQHF. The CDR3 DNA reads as TGTGCCAGCAGCTTGGCAGAGTATAGCAATCAGCCCCAGCATTTT.

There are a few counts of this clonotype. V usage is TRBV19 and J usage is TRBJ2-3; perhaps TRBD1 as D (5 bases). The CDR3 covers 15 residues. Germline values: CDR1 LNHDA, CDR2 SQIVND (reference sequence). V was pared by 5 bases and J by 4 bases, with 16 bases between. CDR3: CASSVAQGGADTQYF. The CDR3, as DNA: TGTGCCAGTAGTGTCGCGCAGGGCGGAGCAGATACGCAGTATTTT.

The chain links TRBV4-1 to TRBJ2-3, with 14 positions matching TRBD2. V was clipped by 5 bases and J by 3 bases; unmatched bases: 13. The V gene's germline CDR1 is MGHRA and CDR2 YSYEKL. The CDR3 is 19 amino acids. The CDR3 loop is CASSFRTSGGLIATDTQYF. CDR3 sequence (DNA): TGCGCCAGCAGCTTCAGGACTAGCGGGGGGTTAATCGCGACAGATACGCAGTATTTT.

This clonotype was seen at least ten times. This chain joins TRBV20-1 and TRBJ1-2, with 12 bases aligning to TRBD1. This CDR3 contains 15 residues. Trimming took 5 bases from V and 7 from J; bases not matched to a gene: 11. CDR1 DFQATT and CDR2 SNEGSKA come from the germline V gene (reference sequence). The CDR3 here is CSASAGTGGLGGYTF. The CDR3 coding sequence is TGCAGTGCTTCCGCCGGGACAGGGGGCTTAGGTGGCTACACCTTC.

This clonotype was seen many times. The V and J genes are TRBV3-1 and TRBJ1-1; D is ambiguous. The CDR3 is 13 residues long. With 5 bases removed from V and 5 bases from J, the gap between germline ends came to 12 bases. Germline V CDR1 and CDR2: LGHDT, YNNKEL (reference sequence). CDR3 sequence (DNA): TGTGCCAGCAGCTCCCAAGGAGGAACTGAAGCTTTCTTT. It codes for CASSSQGGTEAFF.

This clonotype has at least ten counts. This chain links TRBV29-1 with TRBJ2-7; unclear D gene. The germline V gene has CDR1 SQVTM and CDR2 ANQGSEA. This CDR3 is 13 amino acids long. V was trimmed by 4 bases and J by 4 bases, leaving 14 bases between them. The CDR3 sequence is CSVAGGNVYEQYF. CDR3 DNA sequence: TGCAGCGTTGCAGGTGGCAATGTTTACGAGCAGTACTTC.

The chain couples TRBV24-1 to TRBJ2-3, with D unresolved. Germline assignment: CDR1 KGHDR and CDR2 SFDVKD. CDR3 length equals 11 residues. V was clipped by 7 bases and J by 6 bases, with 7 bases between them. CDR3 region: CATRAEDTQYF. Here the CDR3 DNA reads TGTGCCACCAGGGCAGAGGATACGCAGTATTTT.

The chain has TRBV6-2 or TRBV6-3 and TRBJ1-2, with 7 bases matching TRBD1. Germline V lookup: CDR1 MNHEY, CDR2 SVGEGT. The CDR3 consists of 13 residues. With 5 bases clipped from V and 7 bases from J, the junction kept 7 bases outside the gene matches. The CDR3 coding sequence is TGTGCCAGCAGTCGAAATTCAGGGGGTGGCTACACCTTC. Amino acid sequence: CASSRNSGGGYTF.

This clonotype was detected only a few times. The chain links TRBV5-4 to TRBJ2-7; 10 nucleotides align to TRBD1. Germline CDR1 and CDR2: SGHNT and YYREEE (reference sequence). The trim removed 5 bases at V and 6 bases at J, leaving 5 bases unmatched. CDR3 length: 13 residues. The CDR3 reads CASRGTGAGEQYF. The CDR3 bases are TGTGCCAGCAGAGGGACAGGGGCGGGCGAGCAGTACTTC.

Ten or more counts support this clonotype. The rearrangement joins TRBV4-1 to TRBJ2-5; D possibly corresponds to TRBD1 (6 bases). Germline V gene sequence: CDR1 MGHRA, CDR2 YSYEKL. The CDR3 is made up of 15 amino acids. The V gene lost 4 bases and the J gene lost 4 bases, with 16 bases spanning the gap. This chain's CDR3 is CASSPYHRVAETQYF. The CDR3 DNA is TGCGCCAGCAGCCCCTACCACAGGGTCGCAGAGACCCAGTACTTC.

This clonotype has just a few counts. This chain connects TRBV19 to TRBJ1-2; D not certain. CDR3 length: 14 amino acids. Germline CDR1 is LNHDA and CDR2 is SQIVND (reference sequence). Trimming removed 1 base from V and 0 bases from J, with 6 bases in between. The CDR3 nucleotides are TGTGCCAGTAGTATAGGCCAGACTAACTATGGCTACACCTTC. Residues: CASSIGQTNYGYTF.

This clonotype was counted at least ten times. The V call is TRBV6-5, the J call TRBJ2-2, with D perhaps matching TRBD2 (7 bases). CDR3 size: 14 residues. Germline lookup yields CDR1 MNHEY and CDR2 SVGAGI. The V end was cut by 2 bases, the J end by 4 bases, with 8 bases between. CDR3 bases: TGTGCCAGCAGTTACGGGGGGGCCACCGGGGAGCTGTTTTTT. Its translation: CASSYGGATGELFF.

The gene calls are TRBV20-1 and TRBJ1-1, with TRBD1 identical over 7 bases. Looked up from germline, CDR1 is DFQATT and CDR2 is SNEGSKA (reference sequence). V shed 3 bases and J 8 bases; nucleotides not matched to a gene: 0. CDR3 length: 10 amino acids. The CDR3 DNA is TGCAGTGCTAGGGGACAGGAAGCTTTCTTT. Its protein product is CSARGQEAFF.

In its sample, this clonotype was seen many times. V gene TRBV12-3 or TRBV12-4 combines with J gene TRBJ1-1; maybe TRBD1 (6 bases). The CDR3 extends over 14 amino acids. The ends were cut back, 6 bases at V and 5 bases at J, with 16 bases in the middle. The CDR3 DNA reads TGTGCCAGCAGGGGGGGGCTGGATGGGACTGAAGCTTTCTTT. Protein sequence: CASRGGLDGTEAFF.

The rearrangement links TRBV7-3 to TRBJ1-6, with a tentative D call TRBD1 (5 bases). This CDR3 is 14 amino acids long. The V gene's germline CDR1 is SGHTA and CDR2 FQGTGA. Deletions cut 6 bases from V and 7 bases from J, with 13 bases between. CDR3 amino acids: CASSTGTSNSPLHF. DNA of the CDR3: TGTGCCAGCAGTACCGGGACGTCGAATTCACCCCTCCACTTT.

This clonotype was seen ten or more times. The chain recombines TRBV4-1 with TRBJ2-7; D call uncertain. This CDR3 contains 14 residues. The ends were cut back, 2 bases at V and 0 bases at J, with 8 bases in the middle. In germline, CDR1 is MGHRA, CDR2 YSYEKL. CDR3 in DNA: TGCGCCAGCAGCCAAAACCAGCCCTCCTACGAGCAGTACTTC. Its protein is CASSQNQPSYEQYF.

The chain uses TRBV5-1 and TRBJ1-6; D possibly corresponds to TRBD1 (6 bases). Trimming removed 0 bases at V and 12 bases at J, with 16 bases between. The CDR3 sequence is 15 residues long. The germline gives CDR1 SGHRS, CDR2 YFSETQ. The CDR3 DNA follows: TGCGCCAGCAGCTTGGGACCGGGGGCGTCGATACCCCTCCACTTT. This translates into CASSLGPGASIPLHF.

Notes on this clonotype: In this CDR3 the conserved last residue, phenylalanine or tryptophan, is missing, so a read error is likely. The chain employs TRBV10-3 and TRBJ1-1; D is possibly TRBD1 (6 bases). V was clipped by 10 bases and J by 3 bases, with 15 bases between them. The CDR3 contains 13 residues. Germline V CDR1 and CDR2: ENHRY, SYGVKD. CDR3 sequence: CATRQQGDTEAFL. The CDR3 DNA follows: TGTGCCACGAGACAACAGGGCGACACTGAAGCTTTCCTT.

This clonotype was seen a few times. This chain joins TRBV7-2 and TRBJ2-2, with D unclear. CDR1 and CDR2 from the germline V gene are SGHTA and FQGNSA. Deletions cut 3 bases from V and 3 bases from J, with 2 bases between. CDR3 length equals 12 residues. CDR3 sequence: CASSFYTGELFF. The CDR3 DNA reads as TGTGCCAGCAGCTTTTACACCGGGGAGCTGTTTTTT.